A selection of T cell receptor beta chains follows, all from one sample in a study of beta chain features in type 1 diabetes. The data were produced by immunoSEQ multiplex PCR, yet TCRdb's version contains in-frame clones alone and is incomplete. The sample contains roughly 330,000 clones, approximately 15% of which appear only once. The sequenced sample consisted of naive CD4+ T cells from blood. The origin of the receptors is a woman aged 18-30 years with type 1 diabetes. CDR3s include the opening cysteine and the closing phenylalanine or tryptophan. Each record gives: V gene, J gene, clone size, D gene, CDR3 DNA, CDR3 protein. A D gene is named only where the DNA matches it firmly. Some rows mark clone size as missing; the rest say once, few, many or name a class of expanded clone.

v_call: TRBV5-8; j_call: TRBJ1-1; clone_size: .; d_call: TRBD1; cdr3_nt: TGTGCCAGCAGCTTGGCCGGGACAGCATTAGCGAACACTGAAGCTTTCTTT; cdr3_aa: CASSLAGTALANTEAFF
v_call: TRBV15; j_call: TRBJ1-5; clone_size: few; d_call: .; cdr3_nt: TGTGCCACCAGCAGAGATCACATGGTTCAGCCCCAGCATTTT; cdr3_aa: CATSRDHMVQPQHF
v_call: TRBV30; j_call: TRBJ1-3; clone_size: .; d_call: .; cdr3_nt: TGTGCCTGGAGTGACGGCAAGACAGTCCACTCTGGAAACACCATATATTTT; cdr3_aa: CAWSDGKTVHSGNTIYF
v_call: TRBV7-8; j_call: TRBJ2-4; clone_size: .; d_call: .; cdr3_nt: TGTGCCAGCAGCTTAGCCACCTACAGCATTCAGTACTTC; cdr3_aa: CASSLATYSIQYF
v_call: TRBV19; j_call: TRBJ1-5; clone_size: .; d_call: .; cdr3_nt: TGTGCCAGTAGTAAAGGGAGGGGTAGCAATCAGCCCCAGCATTTT; cdr3_aa: CASSKGRGSNQPQHF
v_call: TRBV7-9; j_call: TRBJ1-2; clone_size: .; d_call: .; cdr3_nt: TGTGCCAGCAGCTTAGCTTGGGGTAGGGGCTATGGCTACACCTTC; cdr3_aa: CASSLAWGRGYGYTF
v_call: TRBV7-2; j_call: TRBJ2-4; clone_size: once; d_call: TRBD2; cdr3_nt: TGTGCCAGCAGCTTTATAGGTACTTCTAGCGGGGAAAGAAACATTCAGTACTTC; cdr3_aa: CASSFIGTSSGERNIQYF
v_call: TRBV4-2; j_call: TRBJ2-5; clone_size: .; d_call: .; cdr3_nt: TGTGCCAGCAGCCAAGATCGAGAGACCCAGTACTTC; cdr3_aa: CASSQDRETQYF
v_call: TRBV5-1; j_call: TRBJ2-1; clone_size: .; d_call: .; cdr3_nt: TGCGCCAGCAGCCCACCCCGGGGAGGGGGGGCTGAGCAGTTCTTC; cdr3_aa: CASSPPRGGGAEQFF
v_call: TRBV28; j_call: TRBJ2-7; clone_size: .; d_call: TRBD2; cdr3_nt: TGTGCCAGCAGGGCGAGCGGGAGCGGCGAGCAGTACTTC; cdr3_aa: CASRASGSGEQYF